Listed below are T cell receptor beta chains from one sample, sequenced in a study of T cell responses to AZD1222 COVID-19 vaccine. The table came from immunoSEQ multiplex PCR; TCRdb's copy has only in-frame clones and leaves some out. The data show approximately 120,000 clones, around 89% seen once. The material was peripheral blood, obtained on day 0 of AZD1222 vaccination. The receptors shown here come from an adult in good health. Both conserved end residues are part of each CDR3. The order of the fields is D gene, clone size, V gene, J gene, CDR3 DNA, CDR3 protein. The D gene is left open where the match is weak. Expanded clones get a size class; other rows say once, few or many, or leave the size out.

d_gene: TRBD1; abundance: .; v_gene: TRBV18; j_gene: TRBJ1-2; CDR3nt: TGTGCCAGCTCACCCTGGGACAGGGGGGCTGGCTACACCTTC; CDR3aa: CASSPWDRGAGYTF
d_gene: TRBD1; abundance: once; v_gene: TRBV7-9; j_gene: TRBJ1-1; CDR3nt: TGTGCCAGCAGCTTAGGACAGGGGAAAAACACTGAAGCTTTCTTT; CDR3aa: CASSLGQGKNTEAFF
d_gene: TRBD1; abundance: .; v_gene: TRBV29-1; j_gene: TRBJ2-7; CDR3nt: TGCAGCGCCGAGGAGGACAGGGGCGACGAGCAGTACTTC; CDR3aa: CSAEEDRGDEQYF
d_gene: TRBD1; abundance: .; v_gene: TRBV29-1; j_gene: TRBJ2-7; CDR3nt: TGCAGCGTTGAACTCCGGGACAGCCCCTCCTACGAGCAGTACTTC; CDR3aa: CSVELRDSPSYEQYF
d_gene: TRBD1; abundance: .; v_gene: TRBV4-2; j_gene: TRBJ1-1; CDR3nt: TGTGCCAGCAGCCAGGGGGACAGGGTGTACACTGAAGCTTTCTTT; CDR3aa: CASSQGDRVYTEAFF
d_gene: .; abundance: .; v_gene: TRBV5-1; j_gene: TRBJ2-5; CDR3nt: TGCGCCAGCAGCTCCTTTCTCGGAGAGACCCAGTACTTC; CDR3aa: CASSSFLGETQYF
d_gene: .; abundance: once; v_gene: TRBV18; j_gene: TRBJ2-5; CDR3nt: TGTGCCAGCTCACCCCCGGGACCGATGAAGGAGACCCAGTACTTC; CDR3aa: CASSPPGPMKETQYF
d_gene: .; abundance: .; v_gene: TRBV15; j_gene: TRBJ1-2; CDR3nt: TGTGCCACCAGCAGAGATCGACCGATATCGTATGGCTACACCTTC; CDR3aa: CATSRDRPISYGYTF
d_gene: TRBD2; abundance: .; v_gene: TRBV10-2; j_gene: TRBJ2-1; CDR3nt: TGCGCCAGCAGCGGGACTAGCGGGGTTTACAATGAGCAGTTCTTC; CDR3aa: CASSGTSGVYNEQFF
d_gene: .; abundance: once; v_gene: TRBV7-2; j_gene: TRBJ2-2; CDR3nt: TGTGCCAGCAGCTTAGTAAGCGGCACCGGGGAGCTGTTTTTT; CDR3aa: CASSLVSGTGELFF
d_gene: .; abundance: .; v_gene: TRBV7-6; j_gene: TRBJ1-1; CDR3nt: TGTGCCAGCAGTTCTCTAGGAGCTTCTGAAGCTTTCTTT; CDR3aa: CASSSLGASEAFF